This T cell receptor beta chain was identified in a study of regulatory T cells in long-lasting Graves disease. Study in general: Graves' patients who were just diagnosed had used antithyroid drugs for under 3 months.

Indicated time point: newly diagnosed GD, antithyroid drugs for less than 3 months. The TCR library was prepared using RNA isolated from PBMCs. Construction of the TCR beta libraries employed iRepertoire HTBI primers in conjunction with Arm-PCR of CDR3 regions. TCRdb reanalysed the multiplex PCR reads using MiXCR and keeps one entry per CDR3 protein. Among about 620,000 distinct CDR3 sequences listed, roughly 15% were seen once. This clonotype was seen only a few times. Germline V gene sequence: CDR1 LNHDA, CDR2 SQIVND (reference sequence). The length of the CDR3 is 14 residues. Trimming cost V 5 bases and J 3 bases; bases outside gene matches: 7. These same records also appear under a second study, on T cells in Graves' hyperthyroidism and ophthalmopathy.

The V and J genes are TRBV19 and TRBJ2-7, with 7 bases aligning to TRBD1. Specimen: peripheral blood mononuclear cells (PBMCs), collected at new diagnosis, from a patient treated with antithyroid drugs. The TCR was taken from a woman in her twenties or thirties with Graves disease. CDR3 in DNA: TGTGCCAGTAGTGAAACAGGGGTGGACTACGAGCAGTACTTC. It specifies CASSETGVDYEQYF. Based on the CDR3 plus reference TRBV19 and TRBJ2-7, the full variable domain is DGGITQSPKYLFRKEGQNVTLSCEQNLNHDAMYWYRQDPGQGLRLIYYSQIVNDFQKGDIAEGYSVSREKKESFPLTVTSAQKNPTAFYLCASSETGVDYEQYFGPGTRLTVT.